These 10 T cell receptor beta chains were sequenced from one sample in a study of Graves' ophthalmopathy and Graves' hyperthyroidism. The TCR beta CDR3 regions underwent amplification from RNA transcripts. HTBI-primed RT-PCR formed the first round, and a multiplex PCR formed the second. TCRdb reprocessed the multiplex PCR reads via MiXCR and lists one record per CDR3 protein. The sample carries more than 1,000,000 distinct CDR3 sequences, approximately 35% recorded once. Sequencing was carried out using peripheral blood or thyroid tissue (not recorded which). Source of these receptors: an adult man with Graves' hyperthyroidism.

Note on this clonotype: An end of the junction differs from the germline gene, which may be a read error. The chain has TRBV10-1 and TRBJ2-7; D remains ambiguous. This CDR3 contains 13 residues. Germline V gene sequence: CDR1 WNHNN, CDR2 SYGVQD (reference sequence). CDR3 coding DNA: TGCGCCAGCAGCCCTTCCCAGGCCTATGAGCAGTACTTC. Translated, it gives CASSPSQAYEQYF.

This clonotype occurred a few times. The chain has TRBV6-2 or TRBV6-3 and TRBJ2-7, with 9 bases fitting TRBD2. J gave up 4 bases and V 7 bases, and 11 bases lay outside the gene matches. In germline, CDR1 is MNHEY, CDR2 SVGEGT. CDR3 length: 15 residues. The CDR3 coding sequence is TGTGCCAGCACCCCGAGTGCGGGAGGGGGATACGAGCAGTACTTC. This encodes CASTPSAGGGYEQYF.

This clonotype was recorded many times. V gene TRBV20-1 combines with J gene TRBJ2-7; D gene uncertain. V was pared by 6 bases and J by 3 bases, with 15 bases between. The CDR3 has 13 residues. CDR1 is DFQATT, CDR2 SNEGSKA, per germline (reference sequence). The CDR3 region has the DNA TGCAGTGCCAAGGATGGACGGAGCTACGAGCAGTACTTC. Residues: CSAKDGRSYEQYF.

This clonotype was counted a few times. A much more abundant neighbour one base away suggests this may be a read error. The chain carries TRBV5-1 and TRBJ1-4; TRBD1 matches 7 bases. The CDR3 is 13 amino acids. Germline V gene lookup returns CDR1 SGHRS and CDR2 YFSETQ. The V gene end was trimmed by 5 bases and the J gene end by 6 bases; junction bases not matched to a gene: 4. The CDR3 spells CASRQGRDEKLFF. CDR3 nucleotide sequence: TGCGCCAGCAGACAGGGGAGGGATGAAAAACTGTTTTTT.

This clonotype appeared a few times. The J gene is TRBJ2-7, the V gene TRBV10-2; possible D gene TRBD1, 6 bases. Trimming cost V 5 bases and J 6 bases, with 20 bases left between them. Germline-derived CDR1 and CDR2 are WSHSY and SAAADI. The CDR3 totals 15 residues. CDR3 sequence (DNA): TGCGCCAGCAGTTCCCGAGGCTCAGGGGTCAGCGAGCAGTACTTC. Amino acid sequence: CASSSRGSGVSEQYF.

The chain has TRBV20-1 and TRBJ2-5; TRBD1 aligns across 8 bases. CDR1 and CDR2 (germline): DFQATT, SNEGSKA (reference sequence). Trimming cost V 6 bases and J 9 bases; bases outside gene matches: 12. This CDR3 region has 13 residues. DNA of the CDR3: TGCAGTGCCGGAGGACAGGGCAATCAGCCCCAGTACTTC. It codes for CSAGGQGNQPQYF.

The chain links TRBV7-2 to TRBJ2-5; TRBD2 might be the D (6 bases). Trimming cost V 1 base and J 4 bases, with 16 bases left between them. The CDR3 is 16 residues long. Germline V gene data show CDR1 as SGHTA and CDR2 as FQGNSA. This chain's CDR3 is CASSLGRGMAGETQYF. The CDR3 DNA reads as TGTGCCAGCAGCTTAGGTCGGGGGATGGCGGGAGAGACCCAGTACTTC.

This rearrangement joins TRBV6-2 or TRBV6-3 to TRBJ1-1; D gene ambiguous. The CDR3 is made up of 13 amino acids. The V end lost 7 bases, the J end lost 1 base, and 10 bases lay between the germline ends. Germline CDR1 is MNHEY and CDR2 is SVGEGT. CDR3 nucleotides: TGTGCCAGCATAAGGCAGTCGAACACTGAAGCTTTCTTT. Translating it yields CASIRQSNTEAFF.

V gene TRBV11-2 combines with J gene TRBJ1-1, with D possibly being TRBD1 (6 bases). Trimming took 2 bases from V and 6 from J, leaving 13 bases between them. The CDR3 is 14 amino acids. The V gene's germline CDR1 is SGHAT and CDR2 FQNNGV. Written as DNA, the CDR3 is TGTGCCAGCAGCTTAAAAACAGGGATTGCTGAAGCTTTCTTT. Its protein product is CASSLKTGIAEAFF.

This clonotype has ten or more counts. The chain employs TRBV20-1 and TRBJ1-4, with D perhaps matching TRBD1 (6 bases). The CDR3 has 15 residues. The germline V gene encodes CDR1 DFQATT and CDR2 SNEGSKA (reference sequence). Trimming left V 3 bases short and J 8 bases short, with 19 bases between. The CDR3 loop reads CSASGSLQGYEKLFF. As DNA, the CDR3 is TGCAGTGCTAGCGGTAGTTTACAGGGCTACGAAAAACTGTTTTTT.